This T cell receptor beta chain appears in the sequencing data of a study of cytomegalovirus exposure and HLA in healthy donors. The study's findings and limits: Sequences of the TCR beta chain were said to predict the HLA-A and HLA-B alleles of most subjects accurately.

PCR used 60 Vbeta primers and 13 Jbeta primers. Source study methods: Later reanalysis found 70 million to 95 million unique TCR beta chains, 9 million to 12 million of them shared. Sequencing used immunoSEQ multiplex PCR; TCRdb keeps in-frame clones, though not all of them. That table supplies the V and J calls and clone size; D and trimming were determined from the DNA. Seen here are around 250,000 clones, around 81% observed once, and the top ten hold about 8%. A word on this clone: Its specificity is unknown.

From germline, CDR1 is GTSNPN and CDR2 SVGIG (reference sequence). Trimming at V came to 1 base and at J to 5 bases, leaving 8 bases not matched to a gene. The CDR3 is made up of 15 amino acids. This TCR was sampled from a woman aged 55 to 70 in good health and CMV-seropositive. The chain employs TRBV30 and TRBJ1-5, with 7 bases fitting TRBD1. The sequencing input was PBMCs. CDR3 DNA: TGTGCCTGGAGTGCGCTAGGACAGGAATATCAGCCCCAGCATTTT. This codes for CAWSALGQEYQPQHF.